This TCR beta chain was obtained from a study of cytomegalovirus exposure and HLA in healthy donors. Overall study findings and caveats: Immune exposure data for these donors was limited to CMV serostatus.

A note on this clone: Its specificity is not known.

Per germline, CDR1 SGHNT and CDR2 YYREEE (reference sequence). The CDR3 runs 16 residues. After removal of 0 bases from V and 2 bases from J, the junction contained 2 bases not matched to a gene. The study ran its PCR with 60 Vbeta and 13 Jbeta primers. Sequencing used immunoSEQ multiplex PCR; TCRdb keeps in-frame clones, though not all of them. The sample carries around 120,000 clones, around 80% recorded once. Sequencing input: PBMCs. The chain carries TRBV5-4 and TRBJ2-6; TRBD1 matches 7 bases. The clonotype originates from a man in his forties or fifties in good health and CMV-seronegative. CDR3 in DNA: TGTGCCAGCAGCTTGGGAAGGGGGCCTGGGGCCAACGTCCTGACTTTC. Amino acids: CASSLGRGPGANVLTF.